This is a list of T cell receptor beta chains from one sample in a study of beta chain features in type 1 diabetes. Generated by immunoSEQ multiplex PCR, the TCRdb table keeps only in-frame clones and is missing some. Of 140,000 or so clones detected, less than 11% appear once; the ten largest clones hold under 1.5%. Sequencing input: naive CD4+ T cells from blood. The receptors derive from a man in his late teens or twenties in good health. The CDR3 runs from the conserved cysteine through the conserved F or W. The D gene is left open where the match is weak. Not every row has a clone size; where given, it reads once, few, many or a size class.

>TRBD1|TRBJ1-6|few|TRBV6-6
TGCGGAACCGGGACAGAGTATAATTCACCCCTCCACTTT
CGTGTEYNSPLHF
>TRBD1|TRBJ2-5|-|TRBV7-7
TGTGCCAGCAGCATACAGGGGGCGAAGGAGACCCAGTACTTC
CASSIQGAKETQYF
>TRBD1|TRBJ1-5|few|TRBV18
TGTGCCAGCTCACGACAGGGGGCCGGCAATCAGCCCCAGCATTTT
CASSRQGAGNQPQHF
>TRBD1|TRBJ1-2|few|TRBV28
TGTGCCAGCAGTCCAGCCGGGACAGGGGATGGCTACACCTTC
CASSPAGTGDGYTF
>-|TRBJ2-6|few|TRBV27
TGTGCCAGCAGTTTAAGGAGACGGCAATTCTCTGGGGCCAACGTCCTGACTTTC
CASSLRRRQFSGANVLTF
>-|TRBJ1-2|many|TRBV10-3
TGTGCCATCAGTGAGGGGGGAGGAGATGGCTACACCTTC
CAISEGGGDGYTF
>TRBD1|TRBJ2-7|-|TRBV7-2
TGTGCCAGCAGCCCGGACAGGGTGCGGTACGAGCAGTACTTC
CASSPDRVRYEQYF
>-|TRBJ2-3|few|TRBV6-5
TGTGCCAGCAGTTACAGTAGACATTTCACAGATACGCAGTATTTT
CASSYSRHFTDTQYF
>TRBD1|TRBJ2-2|-|TRBV7-8
TGTGCCAGCAGCAGGGACAGGGTGGGCCGCCGGGAGCTGTTTTTT
CASSRDRVGRRELFF
>TRBD2|TRBJ2-3|-|TRBV30
TGTGCCTGGATAGTAGCGGGGGCAGGGACGCAGTATTTT
CAWIVAGAGTQYF
>TRBD2|TRBJ2-2|-|TRBV7-7
TGTGCCAGCAGTCCATTTTGGTCTAGCGGGGCGCTCACCGGGGAGCTGTTTTTT
CASSPFWSSGALTGELFF
>TRBD1|TRBJ2-3|-|TRBV5-4
TGTGCCAGCAGCTCACAGGGGAGAACAGATACGCAGTATTTT
CASSSQGRTDTQYF
>-|TRBJ2-7|few|TRBV9
TGTGCCAGCAGCGTAGACGGTGGGCTTGAGCAGTACTTC
CASSVDGGLEQYF
>-|TRBJ2-2|-|TRBV19
TGTGCCAGTAGCACGGTGGCCGGGGAGCTGTTTTTT
CASSTVAGELFF
>-|TRBJ2-1|few|TRBV18
TGTGCCAGCTCAAGGACTGGCTACAATGAGCAGTTCTTC
CASSRTGYNEQFF